This TCR beta chain was obtained from a study of Tregs in tolerant kidney transplant recipients. Germline CDR1 SQVTM, CDR2 ANQGSEA. The ends were cut back, 2 bases at V and 1 base at J, with 20 bases in the middle. The CDR3 runs 17 residues. Assay: immunoSEQ multiplex PCR; the TCRdb copy retains only in-frame clones and omits some. The table shows around 230,000 clones, with around 82% occurring only once. This rearrangement joins TRBV29-1 to TRBJ1-2; the D is unclear. The specimen sequenced was CD4+ T cells from blood. The sequence was obtained from a human donor in good health. The CDR3 sequence is CSVENVGSANGNYGYTF. The CDR3 bases are TGCAGCGTTGAAAATGTTGGCAGCGCGAATGGTAACTATGGCTACACCTTC.